One and the same sample provided the 2 T cell receptor beta chains below, sequenced in a study of shared clonotypes between healthy human individuals. The assay was immunoSEQ multiplex PCR, and TCRdb's table has in-frame clones only and misses some. The sample contains roughly 1,500,000 clones, 98% of which appear only once. Specimen: naive CD4+ T cells sorted from blood. The subset here: CD45RA+ positively selected. The receptors were sampled from a man in his thirties or forties in good health.

The V and J genes are TRBV5-1 and TRBJ2-3, with 13 bases that match TRBD2. V lost 4 bases to trimming and J lost 5 bases; unmatched junction nucleotides: 7. Germline V CDR1 and CDR2: SGHRS, YFSETQ. This CDR3 contains 16 residues. The CDR3, as DNA: TGCGCCAGCAGCATCGGACTAGCGGGAGTAGAAGATACGCAGTATTTT. Its translation: CASSIGLAGVEDTQYF.

V is TRBV7-9 and J is TRBJ2-1; D possibly corresponds to TRBD2 (5 bases). This CDR3 spans 14 amino acids. The V end was cut by 4 bases, the J end by 0 bases, with 7 bases between. Germline CDR1 and CDR2: SEHNR and FQNEAQ (reference sequence). This chain's CDR3 is CASSYRDSYNEQFF. CDR3 DNA: TGTGCCAGCAGCTACCGGGACTCCTACAATGAGCAGTTCTTC.